This TCR beta chain appears in the sequencing data of a study of shared clonotypes between healthy human individuals. At the level of the study: Each donor had three CD4 naive, three CD4 memory, two CD8 naive and one CD8 memory plate.

Cells designated naive CD8 were CD45RO-negative and were positively selected for CCR7, with terminally differentiated effector memory CD45RA+ cells excluded. Donors, without exception, were Caucasian adults residing in Nashville, Tennessee. Genomic DNA per cell subset filled all wells of several immunoSEQ plates. Sequencing was performed with immunoSEQ multiplex PCR; in TCRdb, only in-frame clones are kept and a portion is missing. Here the sample spans approximately 1.9 million clones, 80% to 95% being singletons. Germline CDR1 is GTSNPN and CDR2 is SVGIG (reference sequence). The CDR3 spans 19 amino acids, including both terminal residues. This clone was seen a few times. Because the CDR3's place on the DNA is in doubt, the DNA is left out and the CDR3 is given as listed by TCRdb.

The chain recombines TRBV30 with TRBJ1-1; TRBD1 reflects the table's D call only, with no check against the DNA. The sequenced sample consisted of naive CD8+ T cells from PBMCs. The clonotype originates from a man younger than 35 in good health. Some clones in this sample may be carry-over from other donors' samples. This CDR3 reads CAWRNRDTEAFFLDTEAFF.